This TCR beta chain was recorded in a study of cytomegalovirus exposure and HLA in healthy donors. Study summary: Falling in the Caucasian-associated ancestry cluster were approximately 84% of 398 genotyped donors. Study-level findings and limits: The authors enumerated 150 to 200 TCR beta chains as linked to cytomegalovirus. Segments of the TCR beta V type were, in most cases, productive about 87% or about 30% of the time in an earlier analysis. Later analysis identified several of the most significant clusters that appeared linked to common viral pathogens.

PCR involved 60 Vbeta and 13 Jbeta primers. Using immunoSEQ multiplex PCR, the repertoire was profiled, and TCRdb retains in-frame clones only, with some absent. The sample has roughly 120,000 clones; around 81% are singletons. Note on this clone: Its specificity is not known.

J was trimmed by 2 bases and V by 5 bases; bases with no gene match: 7. Germline CDR1 reads SGHAT; CDR2 reads FQNNGV. This CDR3 is built from 15 residues. Sequencing was performed on PBMCs. This receptor was identified in a woman in her thirties in good health and CMV-seronegative. The genes are TRBV11-2 and TRBJ2-7; 9 positions match TRBD1. Here the CDR3 DNA reads TGTGCCAGCAGCAATCTCCGGGACAGGGCCTACGAGCAGTACTTC. It specifies CASSNLRDRAYEQYF.